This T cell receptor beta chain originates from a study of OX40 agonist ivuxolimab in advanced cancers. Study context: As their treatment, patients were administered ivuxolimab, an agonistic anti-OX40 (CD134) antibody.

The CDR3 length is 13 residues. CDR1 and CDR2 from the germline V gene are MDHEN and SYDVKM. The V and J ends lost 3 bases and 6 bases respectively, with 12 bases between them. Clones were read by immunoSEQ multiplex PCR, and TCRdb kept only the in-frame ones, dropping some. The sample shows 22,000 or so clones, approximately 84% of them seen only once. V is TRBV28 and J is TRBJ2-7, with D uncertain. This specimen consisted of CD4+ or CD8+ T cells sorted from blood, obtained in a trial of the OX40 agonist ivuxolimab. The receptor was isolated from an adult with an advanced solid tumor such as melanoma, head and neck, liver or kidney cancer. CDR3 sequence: CASSLQFVAEQYF. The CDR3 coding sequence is TGTGCCAGCAGTTTGCAGTTTGTAGCCGAGCAGTACTTC.